The 6 T cell receptor beta chains in this list originate from one sample, sequenced in a study of T-cell memory formation after mild COVID-19. A single record per CDR3 protein comes from TCRdb applying MiXCR to the 5' RACE reads. Of fewer than 500,000 distinct CDR3 sequences listed, roughly 23% are singletons. The sequencing sample was made of PBMCs or a T cell subset sorted from them (not recorded which). The receptors here all came from an adult woman who had mild COVID-19 (a few samples of this study predate the infection). Cell type and time point are not known.

This clonotype came up a few times. CDR3 sequence (DNA): TGTGCCAGCGCTTTTGGCGGGGTGACAGATACGCAGTATTTT. Its protein is CASAFGGVTDTQYF. V and J are TRBV12-3 or TRBV12-4 and TRBJ2-3, with D possibly matching TRBD2 (6 bases). Trimming stripped 8 bases from V and 3 bases from J, with 15 bases between. There are 14 residues in the CDR3.

This chain links TRBV20-1 with TRBJ1-3, with D possibly matching TRBD1 (5 bases). V was cut by 3 bases and J by 1 base, with 16 bases left in between. The CDR3 is 16 amino acids. The V gene's germline CDR1 is DFQATT and CDR2 SNEGSKA (reference sequence). The CDR3, as DNA: TGCAGTGCTAGTCACGGAAGCGGGGGGTCTGGAAACACCATATATTTT. This encodes CSASHGSGGSGNTIYF.

This clonotype was counted between two and nine times. This chain joins TRBV30 and TRBJ2-1; unclear D gene. This CDR3 is built from 13 residues. Trimming left V 3 bases short and J 7 bases short, with 13 bases between. The germline gives CDR1 GTSNPN, CDR2 SVGIG (reference sequence). This CDR3 is CAWSSWEGNEQFF. CDR3 in DNA: TGTGCCTGGAGCTCGTGGGAAGGGAATGAGCAGTTCTTC.

This clonotype has only a few counts. This chain joins TRBV7-8 and TRBJ2-7; 8 positions match TRBD1. The J segment lost 3 bases and the V segment lost 1 base, leaving 11 bases of the junction unmatched. This CDR3 region has 17 residues. Germline CDR1 reads SGHVS; CDR2 reads FQNEAQ. The chain's CDR3 is CASSLGGGTGGGYEQYF. The CDR3 DNA follows: TGTGCCAGCAGCTTAGGTGGGGGTACAGGGGGAGGCTACGAGCAGTACTTC. Drawing the rest from reference TRBV7-8 and TRBJ2-7, the complete variable domain is GAGVSQSPRYKVAKRGQDVALRCDPISGHVSLFWYQQALGQGPEFLTYFQNEAQLDKSGLPSDRFFAERPEGSVSTLKIQRTQQEDSAVYLCASSLGGGTGGGYEQYFGPGTRLTVT.

A few counts support this clonotype. The genes are TRBV7-6 and TRBJ2-1; 8 bases match TRBD1. Germline lookup yields CDR1 SGHVS and CDR2 FNYEAQ. The CDR3 contains 17 residues. With V trimmed by 1 base and J by 8 bases, 13 bases remained unmatched. The CDR3 DNA is TGTGCCAGCAGCTTAGATTTAAGAGGGCAGGGGGCATATGAGCAGTTCTTC. As protein: CASSLDLRGQGAYEQFF.

This clonotype was picked up a small number of times. V gene TRBV7-6 combines with J gene TRBJ2-1; 7 bases align to TRBD2. This CDR3 contains 16 residues. V lost 4 bases and J lost 6; bases outside the gene matches: 12. The germline CDR1 and CDR2 sequences are SGHVS and FNYEAQ. The CDR3 DNA follows: TGTGCCAGCAGCTCGACTCTCGCTGGACTAGGCAATGAGCAGTTCTTC. This gives the protein CASSSTLAGLGNEQFF. Using reference TRBV7-6 and TRBJ2-1 for the parts outside the CDR3, the full variable domain is GAGVSQSPRYKVTKRGQDVALRCDPISGHVSLYWYRQALGQGPEFLTYFNYEAQQDKSGLPNDRFSAERPEGSISTLTIQRTEQRDSAMYRCASSSTLAGLGNEQFFGPGTRLTVL.